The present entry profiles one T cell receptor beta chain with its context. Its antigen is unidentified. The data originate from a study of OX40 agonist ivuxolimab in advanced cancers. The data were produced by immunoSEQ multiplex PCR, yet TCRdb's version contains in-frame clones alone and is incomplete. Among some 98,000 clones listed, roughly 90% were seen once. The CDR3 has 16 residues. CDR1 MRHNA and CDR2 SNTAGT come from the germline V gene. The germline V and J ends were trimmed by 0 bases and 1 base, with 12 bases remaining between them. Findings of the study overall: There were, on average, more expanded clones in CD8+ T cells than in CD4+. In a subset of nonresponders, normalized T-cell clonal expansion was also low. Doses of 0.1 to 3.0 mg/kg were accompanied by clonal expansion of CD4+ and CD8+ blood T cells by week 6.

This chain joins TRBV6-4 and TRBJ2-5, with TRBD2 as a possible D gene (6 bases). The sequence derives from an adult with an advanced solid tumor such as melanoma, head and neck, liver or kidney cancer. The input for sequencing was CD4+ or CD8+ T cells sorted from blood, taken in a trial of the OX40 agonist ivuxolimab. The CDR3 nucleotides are TGTGCCAGCAGTGACTCGACGGGGGTCGTCCAAGAGACCCAGTACTTC. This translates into CASSDSTGVVQETQYF.